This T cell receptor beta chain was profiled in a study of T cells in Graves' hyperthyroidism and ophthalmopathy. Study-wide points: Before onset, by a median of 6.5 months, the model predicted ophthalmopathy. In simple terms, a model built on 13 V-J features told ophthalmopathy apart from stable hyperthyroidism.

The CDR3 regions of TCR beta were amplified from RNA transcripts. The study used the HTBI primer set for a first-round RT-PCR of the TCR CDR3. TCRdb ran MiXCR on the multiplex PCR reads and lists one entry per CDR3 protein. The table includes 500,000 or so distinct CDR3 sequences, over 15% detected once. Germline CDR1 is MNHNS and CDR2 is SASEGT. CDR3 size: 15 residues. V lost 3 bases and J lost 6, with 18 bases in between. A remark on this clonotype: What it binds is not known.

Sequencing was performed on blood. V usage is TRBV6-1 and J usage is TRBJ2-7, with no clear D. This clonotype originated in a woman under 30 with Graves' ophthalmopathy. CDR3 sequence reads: CASSEMDGWASEQYF. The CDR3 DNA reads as TGTGCCAGCAGTGAGATGGACGGATGGGCATCCGAGCAGTACTTC.